These T cell receptor beta chains were read from a single sample in a study of technical replicates of blood from a few donors. Produced via immunoSEQ multiplex PCR; TCRdb's table is partial and in-frame only. The sample gives some 78,000 clones, just under 95% of which show up once; over 0.4% is in the top ten. The sample comprised T cells isolated from PBMCs. Receptors originate from a human donor in good health. Each CDR3 is given with its conserved first and last residue. D genes are given only for firm matches. Only part of the rows carry a size: once, few, many, or a class if the clone is expanded.

d_call j_call clone_size v_call cdr3_nt cdr3_aa
TRBD2 TRBJ2-7 NA TRBV19 TGTGCCAGTAGTATAGGACGGGAGGGCCGCAACGAGCAGTACTTC CASSIGREGRNEQYF
TRBD1 TRBJ2-2 NA TRBV6-5 TGTGCCAGTGCCAAAACAGGGGCGAACACCGGGGAGCTGTTTTTT CASAKTGANTGELFF
TRBD1 TRBJ2-7 NA TRBV2 TGTGCCAGCAGAGGGGACAGGGGAATAGACGAGCAGTACTTC CASRGDRGIDEQYF
NA TRBJ2-7 NA TRBV18 TGTGCCAGCTCACCAGGGACTCAGAGGGAGCAGTACTTC CASSPGTQREQYF
NA TRBJ1-1 NA TRBV14 TGTGCCAGCAGCCAGGGCAGGGTCACTGAAGCTTTCTTT CASSQGRVTEAFF
NA TRBJ1-2 NA TRBV27 TGTGCCAGCAGTTTAGTCCAGGGGAATGGCTACACCTTC CASSLVQGNGYTF
TRBD1 TRBJ1-1 NA TRBV5-4 TGTGCCAGCAGCTGGGGACAGAAGATACAAAGCACTGAAGCTTTCTTT CASSWGQKIQSTEAFF
NA TRBJ2-7 NA TRBV5-6 TGTGCCAGCAGCTCCATGTACGAGCAGTACTTC CASSSMYEQYF
NA TRBJ2-7 once TRBV13 TGTGCCAGCAGCTTAGTCTATTTCCGACAGGCGAGGGCTTACGAGCAGTACTTC CASSLVYFRQARAYEQYF
NA TRBJ2-7 NA TRBV19 TGTGCCAGTAGTAAGCCGACAGACACCTACGAGCAGTACTTC CASSKPTDTYEQYF
NA TRBJ2-7 NA TRBV7-9 TGTGCCAGCAGCCCGTCCGGACAGCAATACGAGCAGTACTTC CASSPSGQQYEQYF
TRBD1 TRBJ1-2 NA TRBV6-5 TGTGCCAGCAGTTACGGGACAGCTAACTATGGCTACACCTTC CASSYGTANYGYTF
NA TRBJ1-1 once TRBV2 TGTGCCAGCACTAACGGACTGATGAACACTGAAGCTTTCTTT CASTNGLMNTEAFF
NA TRBJ1-1 NA TRBV29-1 TGCAGCGTTGAAGACAGGAACACTGAAGCTTTCTTT CSVEDRNTEAFF
TRBD1 TRBJ1-1 NA TRBV7-9 TGTGCCAGCAGCTTAAGGACAGGGGAAGCTTTCTTT CASSLRTGEAFF
TRBD1 TRBJ2-1 NA TRBV25-1 TGTGCCAGCAGTGAGAACAGGGGCTACTACAATGAGCAGTTCTTC CASSENRGYYNEQFF
TRBD1 TRBJ1-1 NA TRBV7-9 TGTGCCAGCAGCTCTAACGAATTATACAGGGGGCGGAACACTGAAGCTTTCTTT CASSSNELYRGRNTEAFF
NA TRBJ2-3 NA TRBV9 TGTGCCAGCAATCGCAGGGGCACAGATACGCAGTATTTT CASNRRGTDTQYF
NA TRBJ1-2 NA TRBV5-1 TGCGCCAGCAGCTTGGAAACAGATTCTCCCTATGGCTACACCTTC CASSLETDSPYGYTF
NA TRBJ1-4 NA TRBV6-6 TGTGCCAGCAGTTACTCGGGGGCGGAAAAACTGTTTTTT CASSYSGAEKLFF
TRBD2 TRBJ2-3 NA TRBV5-1 TGCGCCAGCAGCTTGCTGCCTAGCGGGAGCGCAGATACGCAGTATTTT CASSLLPSGSADTQYF
TRBD2 TRBJ2-1 NA TRBV7-9 TGTGCCAGCAGCCGACTAGCGGAACTGATCAATGAGCAGTTCTTC CASSRLAELINEQFF
NA TRBJ2-1 NA TRBV19 TGTGCCAGTAGTATAGGGCGGGTTGAGCAGTTCTTC CASSIGRVEQFF
NA TRBJ2-2 NA TRBV7-3 TGTGCCAGCAGCCGAGCGGGCACCGGGGAGCTGTTTTTT CASSRAGTGELFF
TRBD2 TRBJ2-1 NA TRBV27 TGTGCCAGCAGTTTGGGACTAGCGGACTACAATGAGCAGTTCTTC CASSLGLADYNEQFF
TRBD1 TRBJ1-4 NA TRBV29-1 TGCAGCGTCGTATACGGGACAGGGGATGAAAAACTGTTTTTT CSVVYGTGDEKLFF
NA TRBJ2-5 NA TRBV7-9 TGTGCCAGCTCGAGTGGAGAGACCCAGTACTTC CASSSGETQYF
TRBD1 TRBJ1-3 NA TRBV5-1 TGCGCCAGCAGCTGGACAGGGCAATCTGGAAACACCATATATTTT CASSWTGQSGNTIYF
TRBD1 TRBJ2-2 NA TRBV28 TGTGCCAGCAAAATACCGGGACAGATGAACACCGGGGAGCTGTTTTTT CASKIPGQMNTGELFF
NA TRBJ2-7 NA TRBV6-5 TGTGCCAGCAGTTACTCGGTCGGGAGCTCCTACGAGCAGTACTTC CASSYSVGSSYEQYF
NA TRBJ2-4 NA TRBV28 TGTGCCAGCAGTATCCCTGGAGAACTAGCCAAAAACATTCAGTACTTC CASSIPGELAKNIQYF
NA TRBJ1-4 NA TRBV11-2 TGTGCCAGCAGCTCGGACAGTCAGGAAAAACTGTTTTTT CASSSDSQEKLFF
NA TRBJ1-5 NA TRBV15 TGTGCCACCAGCGTGTTGGGCTGGTACAATCAGCCCCAGCATTTT CATSVLGWYNQPQHF
TRBD2 TRBJ2-7 NA TRBV5-4 TGTGCCAGCAGCTTGGGTGGGACTAGCAGTTACGAGCAGTACTTC CASSLGGTSSYEQYF
NA TRBJ2-7 NA TRBV5-6 TGTGCCAGCAGCTTGGTTCAGGGAACGAGCGAGCAGTACTTC CASSLVQGTSEQYF
NA TRBJ1-2 NA TRBV6-5 TGTGCCAGCTTTGGGGCCCATTATGGCTACACCTTC CASFGAHYGYTF
TRBD2 TRBJ2-7 NA TRBV7-9 TGTGCCAGCAGCCCTCGTAGCGGGAGGGCCTACGAGCAGTACTTC CASSPRSGRAYEQYF
NA TRBJ2-7 NA TRBV7-9 TGTGCCAGCAGCTTAATCGCCGGCTCCTACGAGCAGTACTTC CASSLIAGSYEQYF
NA TRBJ2-7 NA TRBV18 TGTGCCAGCTCAATGCAGGGTCAAAGAATTTACGAGCAGTACTTC CASSMQGQRIYEQYF
NA TRBJ2-7 NA TRBV10-1 TGCGCCAGCAGCTACGGACAATCCTACGAGCAGTACTTC CASSYGQSYEQYF
NA TRBJ2-2 NA TRBV28 TGTGCCAGCCGCTGGTTAGCCACCGGGGAGCTGTTTTTT CASRWLATGELFF
NA TRBJ2-3 NA TRBV5-5 TGTGCCAGCAGCCAGGGGTCGGGTCCTTTCACAGATACGCAGTATTTT CASSQGSGPFTDTQYF
TRBD2 TRBJ2-1 NA TRBV27 TGTGCCAGCAGGCCGTGGCTAGCGGGGAACAATGAGCAGTTCTTC CASRPWLAGNNEQFF
NA TRBJ2-7 NA TRBV2 TGTGCCAGCAGTGAAGCACTTTTAGCGCAGTACTTC CASSEALLAQYF
NA TRBJ2-7 NA TRBV28 TGTGCCAGCAGTAAGATAGCGGTTACCTACGAGCAGTACTTC CASSKIAVTYEQYF
TRBD1 TRBJ2-3 NA TRBV6-1 TGTGCCAGCAGTGAAGGCCCAGGGGGCAAAGATACGCAGTATTTT CASSEGPGGKDTQYF
NA TRBJ2-1 NA TRBV9 TGTGCCAGCAGCGTAGTTCCAACAGGGCTTATTGGTAATGAGCAGTTCTTC CASSVVPTGLIGNEQFF